The clone carrying this TCR beta chain was observed a handful of times. The antigen is undetermined. These data originate in a study of T cells in Graves' hyperthyroidism and ophthalmopathy. The V end was cut by 11 bases, the J end by 4 bases, with 17 bases between. CDR3 length: 13 residues. Germline CDR1 MNHEY, CDR2 SVGEGT. Hyperthyroidism was newly diagnosed in patients aged 18 to 65 (duration under 2 months). The sample, blood from the first hyperthyroidism diagnosis, precedes any ophthalmopathy symptoms. Notes on the study in general: Blood also contained most expanded thyroid clonotypes above 0.001. The model forecast ophthalmopathy, anticipating it by a median approximately 6.2 months before onset.

Regions amplified from RNA transcripts were the TCR beta CDR3 regions. The primer set for the first-round RT-PCR of the TCR CDR3 was HTBI. TCRdb itself ran the multiplex PCR reads through MiXCR, one entry per CDR3 protein. The data contain around 700,000 distinct CDR3 sequences, about 19% of them singletons. V and J are TRBV6-2 or TRBV6-3 and TRBJ1-1; D gene ambiguous. This receptor was identified in a woman between 45 and 60 years old with Graves' hyperthyroidism that later progressed to Graves' ophthalmopathy. What was sequenced was blood. CDR3 bases: TGTGCCGAAAGCGCAGACTTTGGCACTGAAGCTTTCTTT. The encoded protein is CAESADFGTEAFF.